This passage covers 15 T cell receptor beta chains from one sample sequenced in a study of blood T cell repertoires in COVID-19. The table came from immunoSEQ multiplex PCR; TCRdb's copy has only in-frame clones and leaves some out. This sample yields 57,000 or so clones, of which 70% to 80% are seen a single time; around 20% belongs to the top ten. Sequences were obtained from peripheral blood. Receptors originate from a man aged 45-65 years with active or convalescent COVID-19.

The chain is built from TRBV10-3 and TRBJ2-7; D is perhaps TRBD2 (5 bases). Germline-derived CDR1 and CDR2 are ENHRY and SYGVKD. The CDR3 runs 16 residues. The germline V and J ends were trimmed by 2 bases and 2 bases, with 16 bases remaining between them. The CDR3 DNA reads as TGTGCCATCAGTGAGGCGGTTGGACTGACTACCTACGAGCAGTACTTC. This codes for CAISEAVGLTTYEQYF.

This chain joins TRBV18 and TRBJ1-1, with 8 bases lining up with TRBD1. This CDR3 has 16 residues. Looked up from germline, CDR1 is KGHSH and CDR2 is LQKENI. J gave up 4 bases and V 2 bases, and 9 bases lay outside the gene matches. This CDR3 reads CASSPTQGVYGTEAFF. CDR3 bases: TGTGCCAGCTCACCAACACAGGGGGTTTATGGCACTGAAGCTTTCTTT. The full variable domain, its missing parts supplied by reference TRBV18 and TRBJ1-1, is NAGVMQNPRHLVRRRGQEARLRCSPMKGHSHVYWYRQLPEEGLKFMVYLQKENIIDESGMPKERFSAEFPKEGPSILRIQQVVRGDSAAYFCASSPTQGVYGTEAFFGQGTRLTVV.

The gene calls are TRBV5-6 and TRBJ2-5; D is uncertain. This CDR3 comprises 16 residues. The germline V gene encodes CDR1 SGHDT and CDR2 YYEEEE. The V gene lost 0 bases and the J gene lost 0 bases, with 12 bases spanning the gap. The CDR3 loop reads CASSLDLRRNQETQYF. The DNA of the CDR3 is TGTGCCAGCAGCTTGGACCTACGGCGGAACCAAGAGACCCAGTACTTC.

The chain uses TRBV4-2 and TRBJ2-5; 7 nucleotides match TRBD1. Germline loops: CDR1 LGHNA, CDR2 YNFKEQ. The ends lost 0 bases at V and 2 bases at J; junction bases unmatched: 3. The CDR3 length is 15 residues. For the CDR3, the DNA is TGTGCCAGCAGCCAAGAGAAGGGGGCTCAAGAGACCCAGTACTTC. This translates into CASSQEKGAQETQYF.

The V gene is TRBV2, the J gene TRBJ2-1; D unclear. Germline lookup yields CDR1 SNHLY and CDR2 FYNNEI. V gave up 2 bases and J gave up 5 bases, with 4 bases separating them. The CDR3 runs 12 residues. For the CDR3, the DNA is TGTGCCAGCAGTGAACTAAACAATGAGCAGTTCTTC. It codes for CASSELNNEQFF.

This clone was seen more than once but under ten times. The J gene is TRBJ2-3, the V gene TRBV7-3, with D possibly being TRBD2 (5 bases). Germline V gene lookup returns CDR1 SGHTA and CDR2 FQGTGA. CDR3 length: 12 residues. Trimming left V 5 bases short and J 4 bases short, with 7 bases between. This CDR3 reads CASSPGADTQYF. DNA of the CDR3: TGTGCCAGCAGCCCCGGGGCAGATACGCAGTATTTT.

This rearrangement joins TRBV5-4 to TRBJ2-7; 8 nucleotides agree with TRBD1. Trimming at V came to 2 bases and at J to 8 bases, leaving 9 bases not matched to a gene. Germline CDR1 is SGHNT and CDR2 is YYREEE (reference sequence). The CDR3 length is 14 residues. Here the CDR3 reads CASSFRLTGEKQYF. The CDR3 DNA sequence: TGTGCCAGCAGCTTTAGACTGACAGGGGAGAAGCAGTACTTC.

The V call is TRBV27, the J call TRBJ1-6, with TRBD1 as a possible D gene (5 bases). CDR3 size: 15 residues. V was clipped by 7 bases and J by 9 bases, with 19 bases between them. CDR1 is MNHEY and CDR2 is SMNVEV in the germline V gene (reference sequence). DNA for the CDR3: TGTGCCAGCACCCAGAACCCCCTGGGGCCTTCACCCCTCCACTTT. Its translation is CASTQNPLGPSPLHF.

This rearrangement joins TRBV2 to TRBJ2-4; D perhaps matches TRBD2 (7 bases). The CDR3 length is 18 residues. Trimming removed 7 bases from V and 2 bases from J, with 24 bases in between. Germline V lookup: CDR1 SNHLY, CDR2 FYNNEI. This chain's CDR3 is CASTLRGEQGGTKNIQYF. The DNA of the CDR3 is TGTGCCAGCACCCTAAGGGGGGAGCAGGGAGGGACCAAAAACATTCAGTACTTC.

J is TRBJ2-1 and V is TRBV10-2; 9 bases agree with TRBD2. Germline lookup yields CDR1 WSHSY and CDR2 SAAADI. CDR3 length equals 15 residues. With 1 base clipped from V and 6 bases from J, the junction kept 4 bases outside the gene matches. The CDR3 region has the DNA TGCGCCAGCAGTGAGTGGCTAGCGGGGATCAATGAGCAGTTCTTC. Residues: CASSEWLAGINEQFF.

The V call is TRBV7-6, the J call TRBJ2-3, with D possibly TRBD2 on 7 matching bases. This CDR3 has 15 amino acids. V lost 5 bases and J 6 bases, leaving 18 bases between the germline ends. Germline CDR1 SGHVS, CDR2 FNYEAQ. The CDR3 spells CASSGGGGYIDTQYF. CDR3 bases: TGTGCCAGCAGCGGAGGGGGGGGCTACATTGATACGCAGTATTTT.

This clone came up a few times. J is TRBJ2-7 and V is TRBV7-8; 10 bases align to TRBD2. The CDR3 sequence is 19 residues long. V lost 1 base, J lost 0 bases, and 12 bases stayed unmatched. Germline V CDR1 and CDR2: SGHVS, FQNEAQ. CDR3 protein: CASSLVWLAGAQSSYEQYF. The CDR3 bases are TGTGCCAGCAGCTTAGTCTGGCTAGCGGGGGCCCAAAGCTCCTACGAGCAGTACTTC.

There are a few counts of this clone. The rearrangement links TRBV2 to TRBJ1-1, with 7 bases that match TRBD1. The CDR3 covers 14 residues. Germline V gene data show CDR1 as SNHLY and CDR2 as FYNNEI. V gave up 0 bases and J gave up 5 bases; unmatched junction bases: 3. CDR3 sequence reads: CASSEAGGETEAFF. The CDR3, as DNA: TGTGCCAGCAGTGAAGCAGGGGGCGAAACTGAAGCTTTCTTT.

The CDR3 reads CASSLTGSLSEKLFF. The CDR3 DNA follows: TGTGCCAGCAGTCTCACAGGGTCCCTTAGTGAAAAACTGTTTTTT. This chain joins TRBV7-6 and TRBJ1-4, with D possibly being TRBD1 (6 bases). The CDR3 extends over 15 amino acids. Germline lookup yields CDR1 SGHVS and CDR2 FNYEAQ. V was trimmed by 6 bases and J by 7 bases, leaving 18 bases between them.

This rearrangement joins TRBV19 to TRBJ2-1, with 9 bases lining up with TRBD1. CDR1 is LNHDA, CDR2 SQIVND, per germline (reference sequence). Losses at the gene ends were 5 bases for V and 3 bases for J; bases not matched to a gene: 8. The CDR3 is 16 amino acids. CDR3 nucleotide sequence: TGTGCCAGTAGTCTCCGGGACAGGGCCTTCTACAATGAGCAGTTCTTC. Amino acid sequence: CASSLRDRAFYNEQFF.